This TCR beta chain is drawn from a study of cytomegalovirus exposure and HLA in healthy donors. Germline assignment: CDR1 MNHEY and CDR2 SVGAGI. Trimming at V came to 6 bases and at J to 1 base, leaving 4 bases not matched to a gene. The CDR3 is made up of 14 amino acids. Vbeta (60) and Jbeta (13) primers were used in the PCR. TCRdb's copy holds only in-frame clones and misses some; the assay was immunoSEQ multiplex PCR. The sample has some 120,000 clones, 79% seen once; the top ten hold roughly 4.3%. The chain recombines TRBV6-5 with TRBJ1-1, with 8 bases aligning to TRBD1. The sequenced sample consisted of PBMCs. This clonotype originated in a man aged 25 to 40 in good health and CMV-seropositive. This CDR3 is CASRTGTGNTEAFF. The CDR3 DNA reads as TGTGCCAGCAGGACCGGGACAGGGAACACTGAAGCTTTCTTT.